This TCR beta chain was found in a study of T cell changes during pregnancy in multiple sclerosis. Using immunoSEQ multiplex PCR, the repertoire was profiled, and TCRdb retains in-frame clones only, with some absent. The table records about 38,000 clones, 85% to 95% of them present only once. The CDR3 is made up of 15 amino acids. Trimming took 2 bases from V and 0 from J, leaving 10 bases between them. CDR1 and CDR2 from the germline V gene are SGHVS and FNYEAQ. The material sequenced was CD4+ T cells from peripheral blood mononuclear cells, taken in the third trimester of pregnancy. This sequence joins TRBV7-6 and TRBJ1-2; possible D gene TRBD1, 5 bases. The sequence derives from a female donor in good health, enrolled as a control in a pregnancy study. CDR3 nucleotide sequence: TGTGCCAGCAGCTTACGGGGGGGAGCTAACTATGGCTACACCTTC. Its translation: CASSLRGGANYGYTF. The complete variable domain, with remaining parts taken from reference TRBV7-6 and TRBJ1-2, reads GAGVSQSPRYKVTKRGQDVALRCDPISGHVSLYWYRQALGQGPEFLTYFNYEAQQDKSGLPNDRFSAERPEGSISTLTIQRTEQRDSAMYRCASSLRGGANYGYTFGSGTRLTVV.